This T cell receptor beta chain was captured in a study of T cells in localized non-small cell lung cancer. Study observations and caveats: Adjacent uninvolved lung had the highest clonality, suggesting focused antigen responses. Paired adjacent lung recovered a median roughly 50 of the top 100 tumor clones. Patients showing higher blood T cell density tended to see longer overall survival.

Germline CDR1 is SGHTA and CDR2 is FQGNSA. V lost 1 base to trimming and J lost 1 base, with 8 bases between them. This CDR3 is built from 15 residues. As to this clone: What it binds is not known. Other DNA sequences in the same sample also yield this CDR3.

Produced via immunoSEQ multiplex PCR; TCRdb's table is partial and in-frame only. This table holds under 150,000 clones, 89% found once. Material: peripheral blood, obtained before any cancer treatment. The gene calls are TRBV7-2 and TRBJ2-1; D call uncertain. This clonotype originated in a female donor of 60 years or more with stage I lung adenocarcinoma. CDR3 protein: CASSLETASYNEQFF. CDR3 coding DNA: TGTGCCAGCAGCTTAGAAACGGCTTCCTACAATGAGCAGTTCTTC.